This is a list of T cell receptor beta chains from one sample in a study of cytomegalovirus exposure and HLA in healthy donors. Here immunoSEQ multiplex PCR was the method, and the copy in TCRdb shows in-frame clones only, minus some. The sample yields roughly 130,000 clones, over 70% seen once. The specimen was PBMCs. The receptor set was obtained from a middle-aged woman in good health and CMV-seropositive. Both conserved end residues are part of each CDR3. A D gene is named only where the DNA matches it firmly. Rows may omit the clone size; those that give it use once, few, many or a size class.

j_gene,v_gene,abundance,d_gene,len,CDR3aa,CDR3nt
TRBJ2-7,TRBV7-9,-,-,15,CSSSFLPRGSYEQYF,TGTTCCAGCAGCTTCTTACCCAGGGGCTCCTACGAGCAGTACTTC
TRBJ1-5,TRBV6-5,few,-,15,CASKRDYNGNQPQHF,TGTGCCAGCAAAAGGGACTACAATGGCAATCAGCCCCAGCATTTT
TRBJ2-3,TRBV6-6,few,TRBD1,14,CASSRGQGSDTQYF,TGTGCCAGCAGCCGGGGACAGGGATCAGATACGCAGTATTTT
TRBJ2-4,TRBV5-1,-,-,15,CASSLSYTGKNIQYF,TGCGCCAGCAGCTTGTCTTATACAGGGAAAAACATTCAGTACTTC
TRBJ2-7,TRBV10-3,-,-,13,CAISDRSQDEQYF,TGTGCCATCAGTGACAGGTCTCAGGACGAGCAGTACTTC
TRBJ2-1,TRBV29-1,-,-,16,CSVGRQVGLYGNEQFF,TGCAGCGTGGGTCGACAGGTGGGGTTATATGGCAATGAGCAGTTCTTC
TRBJ2-2,TRBV9,-,-,15,CAGSPLPLNTGELFF,TGTGCCGGCAGCCCTCTCCCCCTTAACACCGGGGAGCTGTTTTTT
TRBJ2-7,TRBV19,-,TRBD2,14,CASSQGLAIYEQYF,TGTGCCAGTAGTCAGGGACTAGCGATCTACGAGCAGTACTTC
TRBJ1-2,TRBV6-1,-,-,13,CASSTTGEIGYTF,TGTGCCAGCAGTACGACAGGTGAGATCGGCTACACTTTC
TRBJ1-5,TRBV19,-,-,16,CASSQGAGDSNQPQHF,TGTGCCAGTAGTCAAGGGGCGGGAGATAGCAATCAGCCCCAGCATTTT
TRBJ1-4,TRBV5-1,-,TRBD1,14,CASSSGQPNEKLFF,TGCGCCAGCAGCTCGGGACAGCCTAATGAAAAACTGTTTTTT
TRBJ2-1,TRBV19,-,-,13,CASRRALTNEQFF,TGTGCCAGTAGGAGGGCTCTGACCAATGAGCAGTTCTTC
TRBJ2-2,TRBV5-4,once,TRBD1,15,CASSFRQGNPGELFF,TGTGCCAGCAGCTTTAGACAGGGGAACCCCGGGGAGCTGTTTTTT
TRBJ1-2,TRBV28,-,-,15,CASTTGGSRNYGYTF,TGTGCCAGCACCACCGGGGGGAGCCGTAACTATGGCTACACCTTC
TRBJ1-6,TRBV19,-,-,15,CASSGGFSYNSPLHF,TGTGCCAGTAGTGGGGGGTTTTCCTATAATTCACCCCTCCACTTT
TRBJ1-1,TRBV5-5,-,TRBD1,18,CASSPVVGQGLKNTEAFF,TGTGCCAGCAGCCCCGTAGTGGGACAGGGCCTCAAAAACACTGAAGCTTTCTTT
TRBJ1-6,TRBV2,-,-,14,CASSDRGGSSPLHF,TGTGCCAGCAGTGACAGGGGTGGCAGTTCACCCCTCCACTTT
TRBJ2-7,TRBV7-3,-,TRBD1,17,CASSLWQGARVSYEQYF,TGTGCCAGCAGCTTATGGCAGGGGGCGCGGGTTTCCTACGAGCAGTACTTC
TRBJ2-5,TRBV4-3,-,-,15,CASSRLTGNGETQYF,TGCGCCAGCAGCCGCCTTACAGGGAACGGAGAGACCCAGTACTTC
TRBJ2-7,TRBV7-7,-,-,15,CASSSGSTGNYEQYF,TGTGCTAGCAGCTCCGGAAGCACAGGGAATTACGAGCAGTACTTC
TRBJ2-2,TRBV5-4,-,-,14,CASSQQELLGELFF,TGTGCCAGCAGCCAACAGGAATTATTGGGGGAGCTGTTTTTT
TRBJ1-1,TRBV28,-,-,18,CASSMVSQAGRQVAEAFF,TGTGCCAGCAGTATGGTGAGTCAGGCAGGGAGGCAGGTTGCTGAAGCTTTCTTT
TRBJ1-6,TRBV27,-,-,14,CASSLSRQGTNLHF,TGTGCCAGCAGTTTATCGCGGCAGGGAACGAATCTCCACTTT
TRBJ2-5,TRBV9,-,TRBD2,15,CASSVSGGAMETQYF,TGTGCCAGCAGCGTCAGCGGGGGGGCCATGGAGACCCAGTACTTC
TRBJ1-5,TRBV29-1,-,-,14,CSVGVDSTNQPQHF,TGCAGCGTTGGGGTAGACAGCACCAATCAGCCCCAGCATTTT
TRBJ1-2,TRBV2,few,TRBD1,12,CASTDRGNGYTF,TGTGCCAGCACGGACAGGGGCAATGGCTACACCTTC
TRBJ2-7,TRBV28,-,TRBD2,14,CASSPSGRYTEQYF,TGTGCCAGCAGTCCCAGCGGGAGGTACACCGAGCAGTACTTC
TRBJ1-4,TRBV6-1,-,TRBD1,14,CASRKRQGEEKLFF,TGTGCCAGCAGAAAAAGACAGGGAGAAGAAAAACTGTTTTTT
TRBJ1-1,TRBV28,-,-,15,CASSTPAGANTEAFF,TGTGCCAGCAGTACCCCTGCGGGAGCCAACACTGAAGCTTTCTTT
TRBJ2-7,TRBV14,many,TRBD1,15,CASSQDGTGGVEQYF,TGTGCCAGCAGCCAAGATGGGACAGGGGGCGTCGAGCAGTACTTC
TRBJ2-1,TRBV30,-,-,12,CAHARSRDEQFF,TGTGCCCATGCCAGGTCCAGGGATGAGCAGTTCTTC
TRBJ2-7,TRBV23-1,few,TRBD1,16,CASSQPPGQVPYEQYF,TGCGCCAGCAGTCAGCCCCCGGGACAGGTCCCCTACGAGCAGTACTTC
TRBJ2-1,TRBV7-2,-,TRBD1,16,CASSFLTGGSGNGQFF,TGTGCCAGCAGCTTCCTCACAGGGGGTTCTGGCAATGGGCAGTTCTTC
TRBJ2-7,TRBV2,-,-,13,CASRREQLYEQYF,TGTGCCAGCAGGCGGGAACAGCTCTACGAGCAGTACTTC
TRBJ1-6,TRBV11-2,-,-,13,CASSLTQTSPLHF,TGTGCCAGCAGCCTCACTCAAACTTCACCCCTCCACTTT
TRBJ2-1,TRBV5-1,-,TRBD2,14,CASSISGKDNEQFF,TGCGCCAGCAGTATAAGCGGGAAGGACAATGAGCAGTTCTTC
TRBJ1-1,TRBV5-1,-,-,14,CASSSGQPGTEAFF,TGCGCCAGCAGTTCCGGACAGCCGGGCACTGAAGCTTTCTTT
TRBJ2-5,TRBV5-5,few,-,16,CASSLYSPYPQETQYF,TGTGCCAGCAGCCTGTACAGCCCGTACCCCCAAGAGACCCAGTACTTC
TRBJ2-5,TRBV7-2,-,TRBD2,14,CASSLGGLGETQYF,TGTGCCAGCAGCTTAGGGGGACTAGGGGAGACCCAGTACTTC
TRBJ1-6,TRBV5-1,once,-,17,CASSLGSTRSNNSPLHF,TGCGCCAGCAGCCTGGGGTCCACGAGATCGAATAATTCACCCCTCCACTTT
TRBJ2-5,TRBV11-2,-,-,13,CASSFQGGETQYF,TGTGCCAGCAGCTTCCAGGGTGGAGAGACCCAGTACTTC
TRBJ2-2,TRBV10-3,-,TRBD2,19,CAISESIGTSGKRTGELFF,TGTGCCATCAGTGAGTCGATTGGGACTAGCGGGAAAAGGACCGGGGAGCTGTTTTTT
TRBJ2-4,TRBV12-2,-,-,21,CASRLVGSATTPFLAKNIQYF,TGTGCAAGTCGCTTAGTTGGGTCGGCTACTACCCCTTTCCTAGCCAAAAACATTCAGTACTTC
TRBJ2-3,TRBV11-2,-,-,16,CASSLRASRVRDTQYF,TGTGCCAGCAGTCTACGGGCGAGCAGGGTCAGGGATACGCAGTATTTT
TRBJ1-1,TRBV4-3,-,-,14,CASSQEAGRTEAFF,TGCGCCAGCAGCCAAGAAGCGGGCCGAACTGAAGCTTTCTTT
TRBJ1-6,TRBV10-1,-,-,16,CASSVIVDRYNSPLHF,TGCGCCAGCAGTGTTATCGTCGACAGATATAATTCGCCCCTCCACTTT
TRBJ2-4,TRBV20-1,-,-,11,CRGGSVGIQYF,TGCAGGGGCGGGTCAGTAGGCATTCAGTACTTC
TRBJ1-4,TRBV11-2,-,-,16,CASTPSMGAGRVKLFF,TGTGCCAGCACCCCGAGCATGGGGGCGGGCCGGGTAAAACTGTTTTTT
TRBJ2-3,TRBV5-1,-,TRBD1,15,CASSSTRTGSDTQYF,TGCGCCAGCAGCTCAACCAGGACAGGGTCAGATACGCAGTATTTT
TRBJ2-3,TRBV11-2,-,-,12,CASSYSFDTQYF,TGTGCCAGCAGCTATAGTTTCGATACGCAGTATTTT
TRBJ1-5,TRBV15,-,-,14,CATSRVPRIQPQHF,TGTGCCACCAGCAGAGTTCCGCGGATTCAGCCCCAGCATTTT
TRBJ2-7,TRBV5-6,-,-,14,CASSLERISYEQYF,TGTGCCAGCAGCTTGGAGAGGATCTCCTACGAGCAGTACTTC
TRBJ2-7,TRBV29-1,-,TRBD2,12,CSVGGGPYEQYF,TGCAGCGTTGGCGGGGGTCCCTACGAGCAGTACTTC
TRBJ2-1,TRBV7-9,-,TRBD1,16,CASSLPTTGGGNEQFF,TGTGCCAGCAGCTTACCGACGACAGGGGGGGGCAATGAGCAGTTCTTC